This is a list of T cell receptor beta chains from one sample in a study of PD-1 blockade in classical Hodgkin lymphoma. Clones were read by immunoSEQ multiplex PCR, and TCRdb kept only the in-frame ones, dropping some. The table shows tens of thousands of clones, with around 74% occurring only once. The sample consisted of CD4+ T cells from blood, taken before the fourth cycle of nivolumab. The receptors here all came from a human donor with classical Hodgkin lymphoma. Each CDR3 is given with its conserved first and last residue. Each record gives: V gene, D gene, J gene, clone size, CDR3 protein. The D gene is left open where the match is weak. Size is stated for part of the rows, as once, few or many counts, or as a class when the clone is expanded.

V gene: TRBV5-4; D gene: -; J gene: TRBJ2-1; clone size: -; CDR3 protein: CASSLDNSGRDSSSFF
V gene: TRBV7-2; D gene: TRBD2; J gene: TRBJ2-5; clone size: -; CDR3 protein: CASSPPRSSGRETQYF
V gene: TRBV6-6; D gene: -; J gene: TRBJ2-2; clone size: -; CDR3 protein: CASSYRSGGETGELFF
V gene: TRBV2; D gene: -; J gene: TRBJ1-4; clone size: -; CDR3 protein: CASSPGVKYNEKLFF
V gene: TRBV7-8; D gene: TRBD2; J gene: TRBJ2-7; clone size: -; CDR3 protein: CASSLASSGTSGKRKYF
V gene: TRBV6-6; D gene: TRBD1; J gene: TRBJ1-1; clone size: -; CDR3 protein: CASRRTGDTEAFF
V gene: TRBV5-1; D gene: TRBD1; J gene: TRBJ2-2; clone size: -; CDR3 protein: CASRGGPNTGELFF
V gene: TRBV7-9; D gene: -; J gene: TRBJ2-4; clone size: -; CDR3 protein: CASTYSGNKLAKNIQYF
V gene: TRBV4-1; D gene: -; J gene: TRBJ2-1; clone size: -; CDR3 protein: CASSQEGWVYNEQFF
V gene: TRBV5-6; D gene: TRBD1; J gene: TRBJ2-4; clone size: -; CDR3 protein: CASSLGDRNVYIQYF
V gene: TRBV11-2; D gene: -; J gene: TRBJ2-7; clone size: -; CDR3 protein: CASSSKTVQYF
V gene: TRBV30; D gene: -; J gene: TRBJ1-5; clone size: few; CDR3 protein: CAWSGGASNQPQHF
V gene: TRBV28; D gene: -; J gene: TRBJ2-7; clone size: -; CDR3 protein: CASSPGYEQYF
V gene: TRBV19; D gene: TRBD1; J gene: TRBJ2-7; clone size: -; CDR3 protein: CASSIGTGGYDEQYF
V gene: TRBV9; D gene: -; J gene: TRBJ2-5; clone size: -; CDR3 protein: CASSRDSSLGTQYF
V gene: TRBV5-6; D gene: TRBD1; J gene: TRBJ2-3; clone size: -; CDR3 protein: CASSFGQGILVSTDTQYF
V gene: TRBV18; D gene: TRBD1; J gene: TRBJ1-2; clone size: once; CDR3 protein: CASSPTGEVLGGYTF
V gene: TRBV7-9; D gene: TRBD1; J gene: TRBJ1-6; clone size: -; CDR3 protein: CASSPTSDRVPLHF
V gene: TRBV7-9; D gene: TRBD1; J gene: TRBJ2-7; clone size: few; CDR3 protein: CASSPGAWDSSYEQYF
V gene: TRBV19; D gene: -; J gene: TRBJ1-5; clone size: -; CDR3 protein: CASSLQGGPQPQHF
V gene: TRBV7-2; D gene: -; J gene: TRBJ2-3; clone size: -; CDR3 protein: CASSLVGGRDTQYF
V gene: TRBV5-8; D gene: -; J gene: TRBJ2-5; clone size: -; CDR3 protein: CASSFRGFYEGGFQETQYF
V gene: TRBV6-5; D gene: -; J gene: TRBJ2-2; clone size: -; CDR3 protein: CASRSSESTGELFF
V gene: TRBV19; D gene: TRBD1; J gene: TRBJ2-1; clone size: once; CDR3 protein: CASSRGQGGDEQFF
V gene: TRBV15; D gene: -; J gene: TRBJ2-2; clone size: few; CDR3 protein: CATSSRLDPSAGELFF
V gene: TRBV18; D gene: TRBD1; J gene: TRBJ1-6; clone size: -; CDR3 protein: CASSEHAGGPALHF
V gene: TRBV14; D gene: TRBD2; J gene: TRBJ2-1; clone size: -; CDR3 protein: CASSRSASGGAGQFF
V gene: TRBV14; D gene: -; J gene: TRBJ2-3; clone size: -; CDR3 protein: CASSHGDTQYF
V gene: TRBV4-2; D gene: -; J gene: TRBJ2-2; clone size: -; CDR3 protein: CASSQSRGTGELFF
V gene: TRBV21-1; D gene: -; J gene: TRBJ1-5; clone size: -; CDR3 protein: CASSINDRAGNQPQHF
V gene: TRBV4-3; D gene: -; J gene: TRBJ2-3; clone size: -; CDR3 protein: CASSQESHITSTDTQYF
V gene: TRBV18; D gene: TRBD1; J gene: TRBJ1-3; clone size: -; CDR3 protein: CASSPPGQLFHSGNTIYF
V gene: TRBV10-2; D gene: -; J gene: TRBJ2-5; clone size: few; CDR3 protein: CASSEKAETQYF
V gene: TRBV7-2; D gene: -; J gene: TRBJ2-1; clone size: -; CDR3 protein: CASSLAYGAWNEQFF
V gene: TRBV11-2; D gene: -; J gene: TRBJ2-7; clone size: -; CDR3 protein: CASSPIRISYEQYF
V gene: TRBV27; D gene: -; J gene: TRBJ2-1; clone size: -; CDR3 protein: CASSHYNEQFF
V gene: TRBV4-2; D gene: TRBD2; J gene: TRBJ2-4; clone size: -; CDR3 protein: CASSQEGRGAKNIQYF
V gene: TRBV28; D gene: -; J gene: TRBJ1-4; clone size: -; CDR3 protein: CASSLWLGQGEKLFF
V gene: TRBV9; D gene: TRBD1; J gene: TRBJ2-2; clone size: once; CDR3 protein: CASSFGTGNTGELFF
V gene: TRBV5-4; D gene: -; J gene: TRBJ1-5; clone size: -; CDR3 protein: CASSLWGVTNQPQHF
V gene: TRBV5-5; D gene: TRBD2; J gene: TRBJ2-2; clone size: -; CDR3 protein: CASSLEVGGAGGELFF
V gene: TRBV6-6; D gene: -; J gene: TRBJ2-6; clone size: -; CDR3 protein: CASTLPGANVLTF
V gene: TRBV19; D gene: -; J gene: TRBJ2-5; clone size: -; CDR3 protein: CASTWALGETQYF
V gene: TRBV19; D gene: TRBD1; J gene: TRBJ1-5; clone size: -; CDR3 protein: CASTIGTGARGQPQHF
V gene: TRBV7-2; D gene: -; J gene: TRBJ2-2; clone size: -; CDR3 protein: CASSFRTVNTGELFF
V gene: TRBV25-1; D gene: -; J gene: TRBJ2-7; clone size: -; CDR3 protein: CASSESSRRGRGTYEQYF
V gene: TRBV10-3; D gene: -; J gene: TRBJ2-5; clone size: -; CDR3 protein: CAISESNSGVRQFQETQYF
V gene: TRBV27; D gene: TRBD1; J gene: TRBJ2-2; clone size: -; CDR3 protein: CASSLDRVDTGELFF
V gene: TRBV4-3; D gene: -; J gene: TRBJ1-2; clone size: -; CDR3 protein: CASSHPTLNYGYTF
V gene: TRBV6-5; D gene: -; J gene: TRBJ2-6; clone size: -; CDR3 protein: CATTGWANVLTF
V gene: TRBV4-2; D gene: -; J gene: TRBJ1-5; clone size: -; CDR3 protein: CASSRNAGGTNQPQHF
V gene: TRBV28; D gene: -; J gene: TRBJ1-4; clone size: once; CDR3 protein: CASSLFRANEKLFF